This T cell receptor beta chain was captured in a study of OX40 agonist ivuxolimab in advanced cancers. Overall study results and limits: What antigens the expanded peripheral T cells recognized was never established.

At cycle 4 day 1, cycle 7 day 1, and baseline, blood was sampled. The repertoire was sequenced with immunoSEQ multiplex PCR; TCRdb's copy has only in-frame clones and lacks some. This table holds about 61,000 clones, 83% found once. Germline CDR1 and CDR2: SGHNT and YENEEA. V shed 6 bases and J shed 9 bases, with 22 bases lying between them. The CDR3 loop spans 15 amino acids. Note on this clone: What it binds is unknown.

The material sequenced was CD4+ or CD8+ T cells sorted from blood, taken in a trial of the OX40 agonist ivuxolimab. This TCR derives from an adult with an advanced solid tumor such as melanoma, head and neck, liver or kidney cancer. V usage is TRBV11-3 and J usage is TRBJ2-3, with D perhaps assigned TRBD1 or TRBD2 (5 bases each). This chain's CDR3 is CASSSGDVGERTQYF. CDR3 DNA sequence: TGTGCCAGCAGTTCCGGGGACGTGGGTGAGCGGACGCAGTATTTT. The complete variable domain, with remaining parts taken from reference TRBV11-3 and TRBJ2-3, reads EAGVVQSPRYKIIEKKQPVAFWCNPISGHNTLYWYLQNLGQGPELLIRYENEEAVDDSQLPKDRFSAERLKGVDSTLKIQPAELGDSAVYLCASSSGDVGERTQYFGPGTRLTVL.